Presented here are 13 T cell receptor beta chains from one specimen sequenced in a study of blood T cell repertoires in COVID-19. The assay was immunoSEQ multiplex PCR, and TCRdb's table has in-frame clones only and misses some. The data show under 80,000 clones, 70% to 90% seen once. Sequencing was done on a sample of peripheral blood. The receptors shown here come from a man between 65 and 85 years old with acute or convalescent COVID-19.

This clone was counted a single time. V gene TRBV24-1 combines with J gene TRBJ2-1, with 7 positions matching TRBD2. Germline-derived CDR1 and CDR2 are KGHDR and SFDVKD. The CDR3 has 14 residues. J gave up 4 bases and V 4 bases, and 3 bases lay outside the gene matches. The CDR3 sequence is CATSDGGRYNEQFF. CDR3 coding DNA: TGTGCCACCAGTGACGGCGGGAGATACAATGAGCAGTTCTTC.

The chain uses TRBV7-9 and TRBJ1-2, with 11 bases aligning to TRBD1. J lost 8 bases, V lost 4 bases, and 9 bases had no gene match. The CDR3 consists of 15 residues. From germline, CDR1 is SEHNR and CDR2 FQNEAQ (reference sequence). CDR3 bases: TGTGCCAGCAGCTCCTCCGGGACAGGGGGTCGGGGCTACACCTTC. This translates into CASSSSGTGGRGYTF.

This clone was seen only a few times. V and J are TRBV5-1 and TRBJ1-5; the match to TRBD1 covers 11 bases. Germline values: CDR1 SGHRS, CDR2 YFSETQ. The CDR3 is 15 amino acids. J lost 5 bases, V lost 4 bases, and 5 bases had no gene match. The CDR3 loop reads CASSDGTGGDQPQHF. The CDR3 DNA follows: TGCGCCAGCAGCGACGGGACAGGGGGAGATCAGCCCCAGCATTTT. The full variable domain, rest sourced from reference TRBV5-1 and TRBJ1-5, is KAGVTQTPRYLIKTRGQQVTLSCSPISGHRSVSWYQQTPGQGLQFLFEYFSETQRNKGNFPGRFSGRQFSNSRSEMNVSTLELGDSALYLCASSDGTGGDQPQHFGDGTRLSIL.

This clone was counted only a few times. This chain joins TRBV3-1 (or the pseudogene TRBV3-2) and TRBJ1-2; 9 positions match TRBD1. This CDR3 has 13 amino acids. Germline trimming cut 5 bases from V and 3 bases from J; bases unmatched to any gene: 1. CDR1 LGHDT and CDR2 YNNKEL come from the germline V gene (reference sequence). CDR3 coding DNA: TGTGCCAGCAGCGGGACAGGGTACTATGGCTACACCTTC. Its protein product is CASSGTGYYGYTF.

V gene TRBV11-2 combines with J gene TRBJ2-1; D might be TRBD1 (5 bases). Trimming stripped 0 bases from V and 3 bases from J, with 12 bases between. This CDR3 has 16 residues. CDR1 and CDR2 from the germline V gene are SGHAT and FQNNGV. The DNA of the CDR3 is TGTGCCAGCAGCTTAGAATCGGCAGGGTACTACAATGAGCAGTTCTTC. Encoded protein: CASSLESAGYYNEQFF. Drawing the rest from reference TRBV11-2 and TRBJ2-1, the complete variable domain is EAGVAQSPRYKIIEKRQSVAFWCNPISGHATLYWYQQILGQGPKLLIQFQNNGVVDDSQLPKDRFSAERLKGVDSTLKIQPAKLEDSAVYLCASSLESAGYYNEQFFGPGTRLTVL.

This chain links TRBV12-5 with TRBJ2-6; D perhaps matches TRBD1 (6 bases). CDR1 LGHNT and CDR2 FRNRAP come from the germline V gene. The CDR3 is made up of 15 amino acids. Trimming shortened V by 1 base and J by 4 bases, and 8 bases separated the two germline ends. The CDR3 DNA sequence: TGTGCTAGTGGTTTGGGACAGGCCGGGGCCAACGTCCTGACTTTC. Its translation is CASGLGQAGANVLTF.

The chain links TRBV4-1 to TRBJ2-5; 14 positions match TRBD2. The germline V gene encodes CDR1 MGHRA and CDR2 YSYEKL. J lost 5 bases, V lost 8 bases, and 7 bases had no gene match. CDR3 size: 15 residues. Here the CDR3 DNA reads TGCGCCAGCGGACTAGCGGGGGGCTCCGGGGAGACCCAGTACTTC. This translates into CASGLAGGSGETQYF.

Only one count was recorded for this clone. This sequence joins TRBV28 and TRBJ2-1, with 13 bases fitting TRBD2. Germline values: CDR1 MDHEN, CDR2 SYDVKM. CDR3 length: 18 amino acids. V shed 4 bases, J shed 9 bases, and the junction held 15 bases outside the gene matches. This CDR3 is CASSSLTRLAGGQGEQFF. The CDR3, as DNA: TGTGCCAGCAGTTCCCTCACTCGACTAGCGGGGGGTCAGGGTGAGCAGTTCTTC. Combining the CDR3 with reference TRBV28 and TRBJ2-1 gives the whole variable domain DVKVTQSSRYLVKRTGEKVFLECVQDMDHENMFWYRQDPGLGLRLIYFSYDVKMKEKGDIPEGYSVSREKKERFSLILESASTNQTSMYLCASSSLTRLAGGQGEQFFGPGTRLTVL.

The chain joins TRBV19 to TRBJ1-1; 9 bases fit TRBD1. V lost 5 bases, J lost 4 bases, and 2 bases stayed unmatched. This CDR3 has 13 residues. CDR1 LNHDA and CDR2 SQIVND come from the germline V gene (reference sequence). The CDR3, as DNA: TGTGCCAGTAGTCCGGACAGGGGCACTGAAGCTTTCTTT. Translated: CASSPDRGTEAFF.

The DNA of the CDR3 is TGCAGCGCCTGGACAGGGGAGCGCAATCAGCCCCAGCATTTT. Amino acid sequence: CSAWTGERNQPQHF. The V call is TRBV29-1, the J call TRBJ1-5; 9 nucleotides align to TRBD1. This CDR3 region has 14 residues. CDR1 and CDR2 from the germline V gene are SQVTM and ANQGSEA. Trimming cost V 7 bases and J 2 bases; bases outside gene matches: 6.

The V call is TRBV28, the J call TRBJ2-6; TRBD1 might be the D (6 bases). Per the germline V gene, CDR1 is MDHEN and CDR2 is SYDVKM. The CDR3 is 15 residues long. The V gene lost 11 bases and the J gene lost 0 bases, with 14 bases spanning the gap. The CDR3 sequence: CAASGAHSGANVLTF. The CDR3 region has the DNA TGTGCCGCATCAGGGGCCCACTCTGGGGCCAACGTCCTGACTTTC.

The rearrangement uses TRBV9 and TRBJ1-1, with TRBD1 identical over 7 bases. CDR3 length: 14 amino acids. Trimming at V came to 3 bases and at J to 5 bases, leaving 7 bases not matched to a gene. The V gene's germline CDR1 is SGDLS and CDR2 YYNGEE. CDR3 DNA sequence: TGTGCCAGCAGCGGCTGGGCGGGACAGACTGAAGCTTTCTTT. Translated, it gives CASSGWAGQTEAFF.

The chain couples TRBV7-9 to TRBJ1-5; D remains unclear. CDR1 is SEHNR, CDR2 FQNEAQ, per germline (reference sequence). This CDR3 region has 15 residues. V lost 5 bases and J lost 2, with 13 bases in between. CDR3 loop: CASSPHGGGNQPQHF. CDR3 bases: TGTGCCAGCAGCCCCCACGGAGGAGGCAATCAGCCCCAGCATTTT.